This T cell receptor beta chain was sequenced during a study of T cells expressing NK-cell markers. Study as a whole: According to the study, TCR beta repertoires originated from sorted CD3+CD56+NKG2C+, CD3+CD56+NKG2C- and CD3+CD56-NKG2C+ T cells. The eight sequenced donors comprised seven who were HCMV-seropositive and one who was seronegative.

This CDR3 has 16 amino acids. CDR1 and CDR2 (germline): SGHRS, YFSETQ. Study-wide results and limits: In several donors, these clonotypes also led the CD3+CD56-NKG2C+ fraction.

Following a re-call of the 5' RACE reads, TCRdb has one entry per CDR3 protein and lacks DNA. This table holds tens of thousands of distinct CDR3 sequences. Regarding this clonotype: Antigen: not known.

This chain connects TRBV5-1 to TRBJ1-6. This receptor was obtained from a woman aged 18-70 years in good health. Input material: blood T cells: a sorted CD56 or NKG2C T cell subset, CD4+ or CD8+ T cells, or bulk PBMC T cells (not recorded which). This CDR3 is CASSLAQVQFNSPLHF. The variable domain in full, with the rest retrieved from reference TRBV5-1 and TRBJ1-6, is KAGVTQTPRYLIKTRGQQVTLSCSPISGHRSVSWYQQTPGQGLQFLFEYFSETQRNKGNFPGRFSGRQFSNSRSEMNVSTLELGDSALYLCASSLAQVQFNSPLHFGNGTRLTVT.